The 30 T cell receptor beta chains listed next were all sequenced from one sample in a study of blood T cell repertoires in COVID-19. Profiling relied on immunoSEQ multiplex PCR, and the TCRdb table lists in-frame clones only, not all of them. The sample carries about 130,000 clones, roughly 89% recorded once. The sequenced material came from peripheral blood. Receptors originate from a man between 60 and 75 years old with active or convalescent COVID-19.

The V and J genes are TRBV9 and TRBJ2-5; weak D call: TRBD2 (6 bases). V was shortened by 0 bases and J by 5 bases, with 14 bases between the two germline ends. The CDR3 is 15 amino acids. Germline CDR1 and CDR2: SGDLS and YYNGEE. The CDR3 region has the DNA TGTGCCAGCAGCGTAGCAATAGCGGAGGGGGAGACCCAGTACTTC. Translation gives CASSVAIAEGETQYF.

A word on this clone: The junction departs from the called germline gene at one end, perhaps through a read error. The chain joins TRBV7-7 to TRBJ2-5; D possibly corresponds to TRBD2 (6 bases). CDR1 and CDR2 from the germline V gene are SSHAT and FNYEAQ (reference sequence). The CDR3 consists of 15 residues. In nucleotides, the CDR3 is TGTGCTAGCAGCTTAAGCGGGTATGGAGCAGAGACCCAGTACTTC. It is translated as CASSLSGYGAETQYF.

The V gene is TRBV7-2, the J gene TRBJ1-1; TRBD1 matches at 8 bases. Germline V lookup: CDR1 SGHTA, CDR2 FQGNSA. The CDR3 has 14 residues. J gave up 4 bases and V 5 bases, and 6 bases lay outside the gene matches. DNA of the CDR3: TGTGCCAGCAGCCCCAGACAGGGGAGCACTGAAGCTTTCTTT. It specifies CASSPRQGSTEAFF.

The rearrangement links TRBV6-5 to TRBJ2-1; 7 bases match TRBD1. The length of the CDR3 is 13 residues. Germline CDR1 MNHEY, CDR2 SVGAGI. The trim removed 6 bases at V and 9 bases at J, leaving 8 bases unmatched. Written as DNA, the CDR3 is TGTGCCAGCAGGACACAGGGGACATTTGAGCAGTTCTTC. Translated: CASRTQGTFEQFF.

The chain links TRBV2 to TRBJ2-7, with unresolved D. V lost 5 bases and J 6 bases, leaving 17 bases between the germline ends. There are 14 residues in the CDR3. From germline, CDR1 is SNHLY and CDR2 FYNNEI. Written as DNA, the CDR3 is TGTGCCAGCAGTCCCCAAGTAACCCTCGGCGAGCAGTACTTC. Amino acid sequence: CASSPQVTLGEQYF.

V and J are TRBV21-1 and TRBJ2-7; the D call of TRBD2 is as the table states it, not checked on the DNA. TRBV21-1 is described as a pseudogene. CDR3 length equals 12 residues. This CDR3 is CASTQWGEEQYF. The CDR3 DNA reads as TGTGCCAGCACCCAATGGGGGGAAGAGCAGTACTTC.

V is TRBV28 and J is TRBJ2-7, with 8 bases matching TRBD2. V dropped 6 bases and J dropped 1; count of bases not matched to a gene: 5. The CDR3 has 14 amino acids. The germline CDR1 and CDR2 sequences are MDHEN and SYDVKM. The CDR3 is CASRRLASSYEQYF. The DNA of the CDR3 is TGTGCCAGCAGGCGACTAGCGAGTTCCTACGAGCAGTACTTC.

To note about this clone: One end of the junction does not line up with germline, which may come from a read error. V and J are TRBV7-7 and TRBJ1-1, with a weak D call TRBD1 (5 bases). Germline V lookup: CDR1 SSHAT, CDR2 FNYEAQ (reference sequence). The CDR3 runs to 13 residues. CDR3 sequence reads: CASSFGRDTEAFF. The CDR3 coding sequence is TGTGCTAGCAGCTTTGGCAGGGACACTGAAGCTTTCTTT. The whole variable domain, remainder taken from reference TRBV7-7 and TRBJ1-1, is GAGVSQSPRYKVTKRGQDVTLRCDPISSHATLYWYQQALGQGPEFLTYFNYEAQPDKSGLPSDRFSAERPEGSISTLTIQRTEQRDSAMYRCASSFGRDTEAFFGQGTRLTVV.

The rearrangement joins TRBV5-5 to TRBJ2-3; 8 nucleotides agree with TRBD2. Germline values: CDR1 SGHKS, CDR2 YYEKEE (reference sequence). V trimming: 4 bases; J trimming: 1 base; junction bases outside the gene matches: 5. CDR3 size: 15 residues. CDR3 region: CASSPPTSGTDTQYF. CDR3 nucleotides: TGTGCCAGCAGCCCCCCGACTAGCGGCACAGATACGCAGTATTTT.

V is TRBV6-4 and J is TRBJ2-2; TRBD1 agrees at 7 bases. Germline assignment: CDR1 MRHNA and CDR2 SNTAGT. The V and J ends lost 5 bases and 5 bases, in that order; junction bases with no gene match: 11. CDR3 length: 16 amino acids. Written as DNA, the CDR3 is TGTGCCAGCAGTCCCACCCAGACAGGGCAAACCGGGGAGCTGTTTTTT. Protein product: CASSPTQTGQTGELFF.

For the CDR3, the DNA is TGTGCCAGCAGCCAAATGGGGCAGGGGGATGAGCAGTTCTTC. It yields the protein CASSQMGQGDEQFF. The chain carries TRBV3-1 (or the pseudogene TRBV3-2) and TRBJ2-1, with TRBD1 matching 7 bases. This CDR3 has 14 residues. The V gene end was trimmed by 2 bases and the J gene end by 8 bases; junction bases not matched to a gene: 6. From germline, CDR1 is LGHDT and CDR2 YNNKEL (reference sequence).

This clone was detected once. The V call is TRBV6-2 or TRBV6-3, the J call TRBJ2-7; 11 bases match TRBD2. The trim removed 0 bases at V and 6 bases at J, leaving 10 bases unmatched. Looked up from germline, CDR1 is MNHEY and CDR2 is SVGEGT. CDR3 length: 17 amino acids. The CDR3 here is CASSYSGTSGRGGEQYF. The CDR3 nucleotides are TGTGCCAGCAGTTACTCAGGCACTAGCGGGAGAGGAGGCGAGCAGTACTTC.

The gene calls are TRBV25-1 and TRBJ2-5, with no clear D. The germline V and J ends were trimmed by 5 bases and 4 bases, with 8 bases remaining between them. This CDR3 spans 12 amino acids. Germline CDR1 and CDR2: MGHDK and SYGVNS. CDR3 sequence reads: CASSRSRETQYF. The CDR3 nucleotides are TGTGCCAGCAGTCGGTCTAGAGAGACCCAGTACTTC.

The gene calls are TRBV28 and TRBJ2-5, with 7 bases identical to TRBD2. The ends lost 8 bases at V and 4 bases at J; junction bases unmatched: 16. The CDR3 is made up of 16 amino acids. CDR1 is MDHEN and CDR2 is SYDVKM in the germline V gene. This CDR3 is CASQTRAAGVLETQYF. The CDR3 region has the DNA TGTGCCAGCCAGACCCGGGCTGCGGGGGTTTTAGAGACCCAGTACTTC.

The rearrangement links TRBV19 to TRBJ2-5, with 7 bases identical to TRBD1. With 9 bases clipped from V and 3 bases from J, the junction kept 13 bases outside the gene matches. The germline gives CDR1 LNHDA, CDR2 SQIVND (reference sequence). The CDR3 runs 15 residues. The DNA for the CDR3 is TGTGCCAGCTCTTACCGGGACAGCTTCAAAGAGACCCAGTACTTC. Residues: CASSYRDSFKETQYF.

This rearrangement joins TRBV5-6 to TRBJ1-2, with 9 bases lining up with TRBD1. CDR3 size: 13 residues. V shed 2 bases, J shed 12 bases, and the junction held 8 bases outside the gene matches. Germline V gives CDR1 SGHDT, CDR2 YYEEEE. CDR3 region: CASSLTPGQGNTF. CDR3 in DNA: TGTGCCAGCAGCTTAACTCCGGGACAGGGAAACACCTTC.

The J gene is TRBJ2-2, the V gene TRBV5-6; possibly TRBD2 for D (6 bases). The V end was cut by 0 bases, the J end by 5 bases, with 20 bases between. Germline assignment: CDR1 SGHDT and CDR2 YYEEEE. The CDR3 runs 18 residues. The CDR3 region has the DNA TGTGCCAGCAGCTTGGGTCAGGGAGGATACCCAAGGACCGGGGAGCTGTTTTTT. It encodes CASSLGQGGYPRTGELFF.

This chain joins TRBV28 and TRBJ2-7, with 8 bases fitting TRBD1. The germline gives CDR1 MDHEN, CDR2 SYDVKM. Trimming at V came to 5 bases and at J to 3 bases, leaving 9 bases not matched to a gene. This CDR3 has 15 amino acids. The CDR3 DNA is TGTGCCAGCAGTCCCCCGGGACAGGTAGACTACGAGCAGTACTTC. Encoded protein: CASSPPGQVDYEQYF.

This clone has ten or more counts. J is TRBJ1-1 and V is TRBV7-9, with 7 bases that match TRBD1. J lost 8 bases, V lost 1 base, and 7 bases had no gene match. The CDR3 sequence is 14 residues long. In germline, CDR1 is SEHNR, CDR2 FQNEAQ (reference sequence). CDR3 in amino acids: CASSLVGRGREAFF. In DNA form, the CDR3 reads TGTGCCAGCAGCTTAGTAGGTAGGGGGCGGGAAGCTTTCTTT.

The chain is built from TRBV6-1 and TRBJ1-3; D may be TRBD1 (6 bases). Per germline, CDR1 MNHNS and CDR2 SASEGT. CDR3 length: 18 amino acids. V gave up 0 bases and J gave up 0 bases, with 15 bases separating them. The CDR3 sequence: CASSEALREGHSGNTIYF. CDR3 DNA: TGTGCCAGCAGTGAAGCGCTTCGGGAGGGACACTCTGGAAACACCATATATTTT.

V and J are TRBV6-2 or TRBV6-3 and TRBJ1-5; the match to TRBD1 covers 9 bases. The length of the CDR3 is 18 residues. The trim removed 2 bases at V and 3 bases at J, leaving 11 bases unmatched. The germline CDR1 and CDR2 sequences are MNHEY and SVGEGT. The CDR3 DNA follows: TGTGCCAGCAGTTACGACCGGGACAGGGAATATGCCAATCAGCCCCAGCATTTT. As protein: CASSYDRDREYANQPQHF.

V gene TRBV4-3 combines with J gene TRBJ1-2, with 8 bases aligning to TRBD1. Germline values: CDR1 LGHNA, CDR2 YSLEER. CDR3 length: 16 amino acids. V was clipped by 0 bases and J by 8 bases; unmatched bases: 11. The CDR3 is CASSQEAQGGSGGYTF. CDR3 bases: TGCGCCAGCAGCCAAGAGGCACAGGGGGGTAGTGGGGGCTACACCTTC.

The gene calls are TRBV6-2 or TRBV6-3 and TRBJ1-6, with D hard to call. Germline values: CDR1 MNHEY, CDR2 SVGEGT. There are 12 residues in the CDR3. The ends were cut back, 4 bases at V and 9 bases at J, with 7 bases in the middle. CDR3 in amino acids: CASSSLPSPLHF. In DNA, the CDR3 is TGTGCCAGCAGTTCCCTACCTTCACCCCTCCACTTT.

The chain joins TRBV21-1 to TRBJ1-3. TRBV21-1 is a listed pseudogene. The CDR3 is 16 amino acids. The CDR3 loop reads CASSPAEGNGGNTIYF. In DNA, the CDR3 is TGTGCCAGCAGCCCCGCGGAGGGGAATGGGGGAAACACCATATATTTT.

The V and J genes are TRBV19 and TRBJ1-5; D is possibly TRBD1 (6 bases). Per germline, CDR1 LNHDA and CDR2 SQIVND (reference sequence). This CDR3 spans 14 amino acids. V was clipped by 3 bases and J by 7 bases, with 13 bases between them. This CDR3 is CASSIKQGGQPQHF. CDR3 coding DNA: TGTGCCAGTAGTATTAAACAGGGCGGCCAGCCCCAGCATTTT. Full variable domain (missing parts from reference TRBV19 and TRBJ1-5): DGGITQSPKYLFRKEGQNVTLSCEQNLNHDAMYWYRQDPGQGLRLIYYSQIVNDFQKGDIAEGYSVSREKKESFPLTVTSAQKNPTAFYLCASSIKQGGQPQHFGDGTRLSIL.

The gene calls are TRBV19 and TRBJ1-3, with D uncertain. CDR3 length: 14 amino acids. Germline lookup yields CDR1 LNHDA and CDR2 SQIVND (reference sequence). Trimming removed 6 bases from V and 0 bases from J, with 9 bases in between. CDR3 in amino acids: CASSPDYSGNTIYF. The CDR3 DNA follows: TGTGCCAGTAGCCCGGACTACTCTGGAAACACCATATATTTT. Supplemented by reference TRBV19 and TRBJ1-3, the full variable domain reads DGGITQSPKYLFRKEGQNVTLSCEQNLNHDAMYWYRQDPGQGLRLIYYSQIVNDFQKGDIAEGYSVSREKKESFPLTVTSAQKNPTAFYLCASSPDYSGNTIYFGEGSWLTVV.

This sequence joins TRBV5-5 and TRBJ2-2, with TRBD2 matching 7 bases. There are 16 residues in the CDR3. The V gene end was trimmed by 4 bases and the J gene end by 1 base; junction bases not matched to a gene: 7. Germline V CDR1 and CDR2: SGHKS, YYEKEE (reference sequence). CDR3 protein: CASSLQRGRNTGELFF. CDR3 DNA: TGTGCCAGCAGCCTCCAGCGGGGTAGGAACACCGGGGAGCTGTTTTTT.

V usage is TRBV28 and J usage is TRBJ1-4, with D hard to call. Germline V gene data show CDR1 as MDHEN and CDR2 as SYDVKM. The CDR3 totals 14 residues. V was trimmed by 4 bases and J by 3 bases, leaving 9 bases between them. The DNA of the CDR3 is TGTGCCAGCAGTTCGTCTCCCCCTAATGAAAAACTGTTTTTT. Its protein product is CASSSSPPNEKLFF. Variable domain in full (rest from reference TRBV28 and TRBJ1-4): DVKVTQSSRYLVKRTGEKVFLECVQDMDHENMFWYRQDPGLGLRLIYFSYDVKMKEKGDIPEGYSVSREKKERFSLILESASTNQTSMYLCASSSSPPNEKLFFGSGTQLSVL.

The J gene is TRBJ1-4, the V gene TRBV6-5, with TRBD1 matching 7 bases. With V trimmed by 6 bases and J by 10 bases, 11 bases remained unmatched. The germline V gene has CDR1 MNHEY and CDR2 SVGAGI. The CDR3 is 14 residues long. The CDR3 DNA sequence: TGTGCCAGCAGATTGACAGGGTCTAACGGAAAACTGTTTTTT. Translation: CASRLTGSNGKLFF.

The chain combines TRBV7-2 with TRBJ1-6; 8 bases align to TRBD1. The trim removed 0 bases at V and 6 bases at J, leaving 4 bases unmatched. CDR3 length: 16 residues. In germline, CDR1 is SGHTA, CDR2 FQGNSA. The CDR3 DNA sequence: TGTGCCAGCAGCTTAGCGCACGACAGGGGTAATTCACCCCTCCACTTT. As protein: CASSLAHDRGNSPLHF.